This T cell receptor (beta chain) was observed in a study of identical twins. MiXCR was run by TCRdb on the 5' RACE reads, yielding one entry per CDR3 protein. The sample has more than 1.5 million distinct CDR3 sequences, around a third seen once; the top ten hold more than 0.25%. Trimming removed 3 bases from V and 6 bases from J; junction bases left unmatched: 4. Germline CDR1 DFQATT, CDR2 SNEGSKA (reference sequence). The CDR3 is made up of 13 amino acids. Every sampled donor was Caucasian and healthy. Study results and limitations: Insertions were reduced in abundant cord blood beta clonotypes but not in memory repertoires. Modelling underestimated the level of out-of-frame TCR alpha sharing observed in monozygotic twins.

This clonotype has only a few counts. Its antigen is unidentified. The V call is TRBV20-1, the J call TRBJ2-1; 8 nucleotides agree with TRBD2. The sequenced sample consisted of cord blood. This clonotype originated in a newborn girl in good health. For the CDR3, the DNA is TGCAGTGCTAGCGGCGGGACTAGCAATGAGCAGTTCTTC. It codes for CSASGGTSNEQFF.